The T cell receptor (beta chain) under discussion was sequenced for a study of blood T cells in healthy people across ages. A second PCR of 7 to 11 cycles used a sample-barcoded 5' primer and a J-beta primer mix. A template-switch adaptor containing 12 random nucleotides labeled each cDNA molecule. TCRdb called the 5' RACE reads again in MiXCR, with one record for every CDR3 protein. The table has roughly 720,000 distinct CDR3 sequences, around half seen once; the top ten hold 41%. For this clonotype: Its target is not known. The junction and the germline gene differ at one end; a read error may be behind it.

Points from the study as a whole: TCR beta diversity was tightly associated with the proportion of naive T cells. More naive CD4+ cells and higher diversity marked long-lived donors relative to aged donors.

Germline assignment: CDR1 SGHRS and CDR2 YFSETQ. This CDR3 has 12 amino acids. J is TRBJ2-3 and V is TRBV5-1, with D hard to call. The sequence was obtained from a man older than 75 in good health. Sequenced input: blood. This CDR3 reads CASSLKSDTQYF. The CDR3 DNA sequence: TGTGCCAGCAGCTTGAAGTCTGATACGCAGTATTTT. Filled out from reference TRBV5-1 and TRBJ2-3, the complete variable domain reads KAGVTQTPRYLIKTRGQQVTLSCSPISGHRSVSWYQQTPGQGLQFLFEYFSETQRNKGNFPGRFSGRQFSNSRSEMNVSTLELGDSALYLCASSLKSDTQYFGPGTRLTVL.